This note documents a single TCR beta chain sequence. Its antigen is unknown. The data originate from a study of T cell responses to AZD1222 COVID-19 vaccine. General study points: Spike-specific TCR breadth and depth were elevated following two AZD1222 doses. In the spike-specific TCR repertoire, nearly half reportedly target unmutated variant regions.

Sequencing was performed with immunoSEQ multiplex PCR; in TCRdb, only in-frame clones are kept and a portion is missing. The data contain 100,000 to 150,000 clones, just over 85% of them singletons. The sample consisted of peripheral blood, taken on day 0 of AZD1222 vaccination. This clonotype was obtained from an adult in good health.

CDR3 protein: CASSLVQGRGEQYF. The CDR3 region has the DNA TGCGCCAGCAGCTTGGTGCAGGGTCGAGGGGAGCAGTACTTC. The V and J genes are TRBV5-1 and TRBJ2-7; D assignment may be TRBD1 or TRBD2 (5 bases each). The CDR3 is 14 residues long. Trimming cost V 0 bases and J 7 bases, with 14 bases left between them. Germline-derived CDR1 and CDR2 are SGHRS and YFSETQ.